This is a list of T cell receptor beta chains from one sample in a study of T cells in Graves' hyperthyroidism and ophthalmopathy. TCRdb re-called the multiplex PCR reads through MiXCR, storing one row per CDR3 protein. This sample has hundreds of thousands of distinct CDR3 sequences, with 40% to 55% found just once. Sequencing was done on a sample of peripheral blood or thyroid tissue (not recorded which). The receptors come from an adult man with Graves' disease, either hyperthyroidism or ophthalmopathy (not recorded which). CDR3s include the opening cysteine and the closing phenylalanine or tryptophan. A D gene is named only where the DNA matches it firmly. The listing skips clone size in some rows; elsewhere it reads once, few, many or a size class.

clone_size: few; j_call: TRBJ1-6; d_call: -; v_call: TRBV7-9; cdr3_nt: TGTGCCAGCAGCTTAGAAGGGTTTAATAATTCACCCCTCCACTTT; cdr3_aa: CASSLEGFNNSPLHF
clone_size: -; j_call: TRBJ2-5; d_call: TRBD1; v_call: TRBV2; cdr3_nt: TGTGCCAGCAGTGAAGGGCCAGGGGGCGCGGGAGAGACCCAGTACTTC; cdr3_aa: CASSEGPGGAGETQYF
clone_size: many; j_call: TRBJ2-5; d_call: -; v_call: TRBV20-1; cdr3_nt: TGCAGTGCTAGAGGCCCAGGGCAAGAGACCCAGTACTTC; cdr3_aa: CSARGPGQETQYF
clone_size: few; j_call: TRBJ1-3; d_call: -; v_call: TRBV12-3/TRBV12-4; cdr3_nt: TGTGCCAGCACCGACGGGAGGGGCGTTGGTTCTGGAAACACCATATATTTT; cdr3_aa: CASTDGRGVGSGNTIYF
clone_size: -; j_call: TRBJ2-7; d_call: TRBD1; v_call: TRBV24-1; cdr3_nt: TGTGCCAGCAGTGCCGCAGGGGGAATCTACGAGCAGTACTTC; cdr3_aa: CASSAAGGIYEQYF
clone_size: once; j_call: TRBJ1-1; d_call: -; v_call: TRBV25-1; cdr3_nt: TGTGCCGGCAGTGAATCAGGCATAGTGAACGGTGAAGCTTTCTTT; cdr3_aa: CAGSESGIVNGEAFF
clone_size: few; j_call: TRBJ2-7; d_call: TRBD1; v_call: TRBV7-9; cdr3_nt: TGTGCCAGCAGCCAGCTCCAGGGGGTCTCCTACGAGCAGTACTTC; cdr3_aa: CASSQLQGVSYEQYF
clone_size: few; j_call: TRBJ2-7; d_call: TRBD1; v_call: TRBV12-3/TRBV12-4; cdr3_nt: TGTGCCAGCAGTTTAAGGGGACAGGGGAAGCAGTACTTC; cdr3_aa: CASSLRGQGKQYF
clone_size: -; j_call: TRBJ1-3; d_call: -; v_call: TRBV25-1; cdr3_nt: TGTGCCAGCAGTGAATGGGGCCGCGAATCCTTCTCTGGAAACACCATATATTTT; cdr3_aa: CASSEWGRESFSGNTIYF
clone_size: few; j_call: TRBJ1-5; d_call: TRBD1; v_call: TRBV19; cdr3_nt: TGTGCCACCGACATCGGGACAGTGAGCAATCAGCCCCAGCATTTT; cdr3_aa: CATDIGTVSNQPQHF
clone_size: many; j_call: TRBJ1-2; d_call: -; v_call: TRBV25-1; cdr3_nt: TGTGCCAGCAGCGCGGGGAGGGGCAGTGGCTACACCTTC; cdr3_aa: CASSAGRGSGYTF
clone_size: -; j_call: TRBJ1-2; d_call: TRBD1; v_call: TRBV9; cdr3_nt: TGTGCCAGCAGCGACGACAGGGGTATTCGTGGCTACACCTTC; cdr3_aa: CASSDDRGIRGYTF
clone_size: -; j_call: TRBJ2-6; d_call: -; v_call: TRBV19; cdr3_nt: TGTGCCAGTAGTATTCCGGCCAACGTCCTGACTTTC; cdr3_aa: CASSIPANVLTF
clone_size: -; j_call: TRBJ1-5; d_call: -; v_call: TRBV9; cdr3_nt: TGTGCCAGCAGCGTAGAGGCCCAGCATTTT; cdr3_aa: CASSVEAQHF
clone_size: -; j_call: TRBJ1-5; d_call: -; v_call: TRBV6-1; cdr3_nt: TGTGCCAGCAGAGCAACCGGGTCCCGCAATCAGCCCCAGCATTTT; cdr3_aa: CASRATGSRNQPQHF
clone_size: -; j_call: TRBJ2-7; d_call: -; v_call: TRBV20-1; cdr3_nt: TGCAGTGCTACCCCCGGGAGCTCCTACGAGCAGTACTTC; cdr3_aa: CSATPGSSYEQYF
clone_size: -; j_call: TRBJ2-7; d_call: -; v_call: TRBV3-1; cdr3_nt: TGTGCCAGCAGCCATTCCGAATACGAGCAGTACTTC; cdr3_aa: CASSHSEYEQYF
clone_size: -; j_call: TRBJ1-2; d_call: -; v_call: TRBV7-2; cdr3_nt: TGTGCCAGCAGTTTAATAAGTCCCGGTACGCGGTATGGCTACACCTTC; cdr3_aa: CASSLISPGTRYGYTF
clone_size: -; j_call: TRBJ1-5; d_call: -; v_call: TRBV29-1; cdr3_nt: TGCAGCGCATACGAGGGGTACGGCAATCAGCCCCAGCATTTT; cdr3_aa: CSAYEGYGNQPQHF
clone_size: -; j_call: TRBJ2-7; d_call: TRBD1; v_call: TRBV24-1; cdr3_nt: TGTGCCACCAGTGACCTGCAGGGGGCGCGAGAGCAGTACTTC; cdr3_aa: CATSDLQGAREQYF
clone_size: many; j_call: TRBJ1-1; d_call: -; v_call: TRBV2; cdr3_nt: TGTGCCAGCAAACGGGGCAAGAACACTGAAGCTTTCTTT; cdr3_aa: CASKRGKNTEAFF
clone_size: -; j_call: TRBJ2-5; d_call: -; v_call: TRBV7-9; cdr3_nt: TGTGCCAGCAGCTTCCCCCGGACTGGCCAGAGGGAGGAGACCCAGTACTTC; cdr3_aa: CASSFPRTGQREETQYF
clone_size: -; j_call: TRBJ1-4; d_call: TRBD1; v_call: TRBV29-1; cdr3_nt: TGCAGCGTTCCAAAGGGACAGGGAAAACTGTTTTTT; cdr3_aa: CSVPKGQGKLFF
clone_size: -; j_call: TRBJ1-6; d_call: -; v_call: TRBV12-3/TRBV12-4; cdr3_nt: TGTGCCAGCAGTTTAGCAGGGCGATTTAATTCACCCCTCCACTTT; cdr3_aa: CASSLAGRFNSPLHF
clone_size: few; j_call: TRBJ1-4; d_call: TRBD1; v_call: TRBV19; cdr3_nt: TGTGCCAGTAGGTTGACAGGGCCTAATGAAAAACTGTTTTTT; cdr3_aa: CASRLTGPNEKLFF
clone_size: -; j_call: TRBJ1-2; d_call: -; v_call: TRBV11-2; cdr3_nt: TGTGCCAGCAGCGTCACTCAGACCGGATATGGCTACACCTTC; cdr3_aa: CASSVTQTGYGYTF
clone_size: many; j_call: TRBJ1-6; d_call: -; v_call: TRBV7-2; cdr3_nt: TGTGCCAGCAGCTTTCCACCCTTTCCTTCACCCCTCCACTTT; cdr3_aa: CASSFPPFPSPLHF
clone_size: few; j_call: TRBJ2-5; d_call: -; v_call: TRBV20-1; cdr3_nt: TGCAGTGCTAGAGATGAAGGTGCAGGCACCTTGGAGACCCAGTACTTC; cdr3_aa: CSARDEGAGTLETQYF
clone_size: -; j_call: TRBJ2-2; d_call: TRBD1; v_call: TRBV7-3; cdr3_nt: TGTGCCAGCAGCCGACTAGGACAGGGGACGGGAGTGCCAACCGGGGAGCTGTTTTTT; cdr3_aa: CASSRLGQGTGVPTGELFF
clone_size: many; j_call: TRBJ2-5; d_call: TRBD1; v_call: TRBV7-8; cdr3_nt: TGTGCCAGCAGCCAACGTGGGACAGGGGGCCAAGAGACCCAGTACTTC; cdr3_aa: CASSQRGTGGQETQYF
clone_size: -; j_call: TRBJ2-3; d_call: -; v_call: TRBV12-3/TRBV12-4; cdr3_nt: TGTGCCAGCGGGGACAGCACAGATACGCAGTATTTT; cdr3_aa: CASGDSTDTQYF
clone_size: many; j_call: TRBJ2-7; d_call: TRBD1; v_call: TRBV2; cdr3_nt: TGTGCCAGCAGCACCGGGACAGGGTTCTACGAGCAGTACTTC; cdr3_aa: CASSTGTGFYEQYF
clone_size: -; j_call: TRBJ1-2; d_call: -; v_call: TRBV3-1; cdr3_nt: TGTGCCAGCAGCCAGGTCTATGGCTACACCTTC; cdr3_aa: CASSQVYGYTF